This T cell receptor beta chain was identified in a study of T cell responses to AZD1222 COVID-19 vaccine. TCRdb keeps only in-frame clones here, not all; method: immunoSEQ multiplex PCR. The table has roughly 120,000 clones, about 93% seen once; the top ten hold roughly 6.6%. From germline, CDR1 is MGHRA and CDR2 YSYEKL. The CDR3 is made up of 14 amino acids. V dropped 2 bases and J dropped 5 bases, with 12 bases sitting between them. The V and J genes are TRBV4-1 and TRBJ1-2, with TRBD1 as a possible D gene (6 bases). Specimen: peripheral blood, collected on day 0 of AZD1222 vaccination. The TCR was taken from an adult in good health. This CDR3 reads CASSQPGQGYGYTF. DNA of the CDR3: TGCGCCAGCAGCCAACCGGGGCAGGGGTATGGCTACACCTTC.